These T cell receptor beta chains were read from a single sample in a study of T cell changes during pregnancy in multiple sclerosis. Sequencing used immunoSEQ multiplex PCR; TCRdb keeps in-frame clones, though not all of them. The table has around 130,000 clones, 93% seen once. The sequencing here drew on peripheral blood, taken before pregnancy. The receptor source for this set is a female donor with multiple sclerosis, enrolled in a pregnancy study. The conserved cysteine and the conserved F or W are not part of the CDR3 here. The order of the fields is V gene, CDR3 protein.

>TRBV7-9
ASSLPEIQETQY
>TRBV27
ASGDRVGETQY
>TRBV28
ASTKGGNQPQH
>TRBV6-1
ASRPRVSGDQPQH
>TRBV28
ASSPQGEATEAF
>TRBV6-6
ASSYQRGTMDTQY
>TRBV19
ASSRDRGYYGYT
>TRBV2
ASSVDRGVYNEQF
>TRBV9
ASSVDRQETQY
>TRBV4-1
ASSQGGQIHGYT
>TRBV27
ASSFRGEQF
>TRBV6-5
ASSYGGTGSDTQY
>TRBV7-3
ASSLMGRGTTEAF
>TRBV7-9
ASSIGQVNTEAF
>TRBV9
ASSVGAGVGAGELF
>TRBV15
ATSRDKGGYGYT
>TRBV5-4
ASSLTLLADEQY
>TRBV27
ASIGSGTGGSETQY
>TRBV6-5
ASSPLTGTDTQY
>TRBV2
ASQYRGPYGYT
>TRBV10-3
AISPGQSNTGELF
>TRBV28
ASTPRGGNNEQF
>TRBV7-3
ASGVGVDSPLH
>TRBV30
AWNRQEDSPLH
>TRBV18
ASSPDRGQHGYT
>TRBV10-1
ASSDQGGDIQY
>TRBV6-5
ASSPGGPQH
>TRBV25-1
ASSETSGGYTDTQY
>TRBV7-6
ASSLVSTKTSGSNLEQY
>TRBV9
ASSVVASGQETQY
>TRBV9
ASSKLTSTDTQY
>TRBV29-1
GVGTNVDQPQH
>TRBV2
ASSDATGTGNTIY
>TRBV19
ASSSPGAAVSSYEQY
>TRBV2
ASSREETQY
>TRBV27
ASSLRLDRVGNQPQH
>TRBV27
ASSRNGATDTQY
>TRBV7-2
ASSLGGDQPQH
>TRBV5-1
ASSLVLADYNEQF
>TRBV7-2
ASSRTSENTDTQY
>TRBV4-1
ASSQGIALNEKLF
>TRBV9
ASSVGAGGNTIY
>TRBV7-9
ASSTGPYEQY
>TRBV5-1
ASSLAGATNEKLF
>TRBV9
ASSGGVAGQPQH
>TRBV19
ASSIVNSGYNEQF
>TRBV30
AATPQAQETQY
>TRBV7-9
ASSFQVNTGELF
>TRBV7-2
ASSFNRVGNEQY
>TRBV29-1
SVRTLDRVGGYT
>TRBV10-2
ASSSINNQPQH
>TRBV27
ASSLRIAGGTDTQY
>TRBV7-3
ASSLIMNTEAF